What follows are 5 T cell receptor beta chains derived from one specimen sequenced in a study of cytomegalovirus exposure and HLA in healthy donors (dated by TCRdb to about 2017). The library relied on the immunoSEQ multiplex PCR assay. For the multiplex PCR, a mixture combining 60 forward primers for TCR Vbeta segments and 13 reverse primers for TCR Jbeta segments was used. TCRdb obtained this table from immuneACCESS and retained in-frame rearrangements with V and J assigned. These tables miss some clones; where compared with another copy, unresolved V genes account for less than half of the shortfall, and the remainder is unexplained. The sample has tens of thousands of clones on record, approximately 70% of them singletons. Jointly, the top ten make up 13% to 15% of the sample. Sequences were obtained from PBMCs. These receptors were taken from a male donor in good health and CMV-seropositive.

The CDR3 nucleotides are TGCGCCAGCAGCCAAGAAAGTCCCCTAGCGGCTTTCACCGGGGAGCTGTTTTTT. Amino acids: CASSQESPLAAFTGELFF. V and J are TRBV23-1 and TRBJ2-2; 7 bases agree with TRBD2. TRBV23-1 is known as an ORF, though its function is uncertain. The junction had 17 bases not matched to a gene; V was cut back by 6 bases and J by 4 bases. CDR3 length: 18 amino acids.

This rearrangement joins TRBV7-2 to TRBJ2-7; 10 bases line up with TRBD2. The germline V gene has CDR1 SGHTA and CDR2 FQGNSA. The CDR3 spans 16 residues. With 5 bases clipped from V and 0 bases from J, the junction kept 7 bases outside the gene matches. DNA of the CDR3: TGTGCCAGCAGCAGAGATAGCGGGGGGAGCTCCTACGAGCAGTACTTC. Translated: CASSRDSGGSSYEQYF.

This clone was recorded only once. The V call is TRBV15, the J call TRBJ2-5, with 10 bases matching TRBD2. The DNA end is more similar to TRBJ2-7, so the J call may be wrong. The CDR3 is 16 residues long. CDR1 and CDR2 from the germline V gene are LNHNV and YYDKDF (reference sequence). In nucleotides, the CDR3 is TGTGCCACCAGCAGAGAAGCGGGAGGGATCGGTTACGAGCAGTACTTC. Amino acids: CATSREAGGIGYEQYF.

The rearrangement joins TRBV29-1 to TRBJ2-5, with a weak D call TRBD1 (6 bases). Trimming took off 5 bases at V and 5 bases at J, with 12 bases between the two ends. This CDR3 comprises 12 residues. Germline V gene lookup returns CDR1 SQVTM and CDR2 ANQGSEA. The CDR3 loop is CSVFQGLETQYF. As DNA, the CDR3 is TGCAGCGTTTTTCAGGGGTTGGAGACCCAGTACTTC.

The V call is TRBV11-3, the J call TRBJ2-1; the match to TRBD2 covers 12 bases. The CDR3 contains 15 residues. Trimming took 3 bases from V and 6 from J; bases not matched to a gene: 3. Germline V gives CDR1 SGHNT, CDR2 YENEEA. The CDR3 is CASSLGLAGANEQFF. The CDR3 DNA is TGTGCCAGCAGCTTGGGACTAGCGGGCGCCAATGAGCAGTTCTTC.